The present T cell receptor beta chain was sequenced within a study of cytomegalovirus exposure and HLA in healthy donors. Study context: Most genotyped donors, 75% to 85% of 350 to 500, had Caucasian-associated genetic ancestry.

General observations from the study: The classifier was said to identify cytomegalovirus status with high specificity and sensitivity. Owing to their indistinguishability, certain V segments, notably TRBV6-2 and TRBV6-3, were excluded.

Germline V gene sequence: CDR1 MNHEY, CDR2 SVGAGI. The CDR3 contains 14 residues. With 6 bases removed from V and 1 base from J, the gap between germline ends came to 12 bases. On this clone itself: As yet, its antigen is unknown.

The PCR employed 60 Vbeta primers together with 13 Jbeta primers. Measured with immunoSEQ multiplex PCR; TCRdb has only the in-frame clones, and not every one. The sample holds around 130,000 clones; less than 80% are singletons and the top ten take 6% to 8%. The chain recombines TRBV6-5 with TRBJ1-1; D is undetermined. The sample consisted of PBMCs. The receptor was isolated from a man aged 40-55 years in good health and CMV-seropositive. The CDR3 loop reads CASRSGRGNTEAFF. The CDR3 region has the DNA TGTGCCAGCAGGTCGGGGAGAGGGAACACTGAAGCTTTCTTT.